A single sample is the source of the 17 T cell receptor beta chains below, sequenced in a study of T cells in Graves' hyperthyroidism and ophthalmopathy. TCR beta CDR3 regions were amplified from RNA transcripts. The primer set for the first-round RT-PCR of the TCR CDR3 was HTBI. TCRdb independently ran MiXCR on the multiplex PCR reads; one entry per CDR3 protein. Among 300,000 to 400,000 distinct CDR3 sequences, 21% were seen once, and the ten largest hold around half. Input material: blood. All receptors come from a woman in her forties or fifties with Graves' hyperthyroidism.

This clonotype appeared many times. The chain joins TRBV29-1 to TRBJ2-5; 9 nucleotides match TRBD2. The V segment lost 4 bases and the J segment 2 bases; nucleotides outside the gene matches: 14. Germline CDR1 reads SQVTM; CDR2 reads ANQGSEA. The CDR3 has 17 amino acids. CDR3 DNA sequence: TGCAGCGTTGTTAAAAGGTTTCTAGCGGGGAAACAAGAGACCCAGTACTTC. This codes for CSVVKRFLAGKQETQYF.

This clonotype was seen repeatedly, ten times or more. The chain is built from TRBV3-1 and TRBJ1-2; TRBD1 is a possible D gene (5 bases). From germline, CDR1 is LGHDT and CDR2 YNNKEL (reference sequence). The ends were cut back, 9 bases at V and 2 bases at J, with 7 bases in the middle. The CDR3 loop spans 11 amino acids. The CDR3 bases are TGTGCCAGTGCAGGGAACTATGGCTACACCTTC. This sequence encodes CASAGNYGYTF.

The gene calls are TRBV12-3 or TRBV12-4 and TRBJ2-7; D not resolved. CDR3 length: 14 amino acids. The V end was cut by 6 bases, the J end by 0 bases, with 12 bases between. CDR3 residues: CASSSMSASYEQYF. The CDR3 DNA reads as TGTGCCAGCAGCTCAATGAGTGCCTCCTACGAGCAGTACTTC.

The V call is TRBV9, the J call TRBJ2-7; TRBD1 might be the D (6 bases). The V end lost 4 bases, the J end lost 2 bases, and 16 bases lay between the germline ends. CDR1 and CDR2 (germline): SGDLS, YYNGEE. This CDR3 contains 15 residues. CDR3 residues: CASSPGDPAAYEQYF. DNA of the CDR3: TGTGCCAGCAGCCCAGGGGACCCAGCAGCCTACGAGCAGTACTTC.

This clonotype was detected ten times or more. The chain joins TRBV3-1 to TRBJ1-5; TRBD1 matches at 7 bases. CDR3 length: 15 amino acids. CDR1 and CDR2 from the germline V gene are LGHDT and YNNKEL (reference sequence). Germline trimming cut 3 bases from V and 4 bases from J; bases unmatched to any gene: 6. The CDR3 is CASSQSPQGNQPQHF. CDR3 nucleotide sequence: TGTGCCAGCAGCCAGTCGCCACAGGGGAATCAGCCCCAGCATTTT.

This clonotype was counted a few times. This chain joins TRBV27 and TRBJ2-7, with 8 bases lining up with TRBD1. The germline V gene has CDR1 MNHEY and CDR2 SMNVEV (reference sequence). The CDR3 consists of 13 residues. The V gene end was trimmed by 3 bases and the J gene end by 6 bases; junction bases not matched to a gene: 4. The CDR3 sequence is CASSFFDRGEQYF. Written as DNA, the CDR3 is TGTGCCAGCAGTTTCTTTGACAGGGGCGAGCAGTACTTC.

For the CDR3, the DNA is TGCGCCAGCAGCTTGACCAGGGGGACCACAGATACGCAGTATTTT. Its translation: CASSLTRGTTDTQYF. The chain has TRBV5-1 and TRBJ2-3, with 7 positions matching TRBD1. The germline CDR1 and CDR2 sequences are SGHRS and YFSETQ. With V trimmed by 1 base and J by 2 bases, 4 bases remained unmatched. This CDR3 spans 15 amino acids.

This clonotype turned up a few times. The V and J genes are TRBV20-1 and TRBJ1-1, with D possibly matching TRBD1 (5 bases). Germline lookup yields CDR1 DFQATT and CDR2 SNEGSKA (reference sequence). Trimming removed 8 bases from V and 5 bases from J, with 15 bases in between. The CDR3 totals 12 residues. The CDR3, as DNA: TGCAGTTCGCCGTGGGGCGGGACTGAAGCTTTCTTT. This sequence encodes CSSPWGGTEAFF.

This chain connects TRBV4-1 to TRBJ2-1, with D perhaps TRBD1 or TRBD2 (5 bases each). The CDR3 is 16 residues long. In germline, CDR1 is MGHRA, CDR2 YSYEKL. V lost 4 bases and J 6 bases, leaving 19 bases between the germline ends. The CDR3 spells CASSLRGARGLNEQFF. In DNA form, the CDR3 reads TGCGCCAGCAGCCTGCGAGGGGCCCGAGGCCTCAATGAGCAGTTCTTC.

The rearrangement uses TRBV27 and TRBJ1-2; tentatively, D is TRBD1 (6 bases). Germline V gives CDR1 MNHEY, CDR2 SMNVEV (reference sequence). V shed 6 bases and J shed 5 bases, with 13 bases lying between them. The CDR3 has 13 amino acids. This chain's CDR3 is CASSLTGIYGYTF. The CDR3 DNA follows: TGTGCCAGCAGCCTCACAGGGATTTATGGCTACACCTTC.

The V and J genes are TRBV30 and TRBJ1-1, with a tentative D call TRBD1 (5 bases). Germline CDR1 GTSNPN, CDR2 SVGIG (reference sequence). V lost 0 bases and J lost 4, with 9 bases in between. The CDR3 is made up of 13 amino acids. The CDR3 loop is CAWSVGGGTEAFF. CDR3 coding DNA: TGTGCCTGGAGTGTGGGGGGGGGCACTGAAGCTTTCTTT.

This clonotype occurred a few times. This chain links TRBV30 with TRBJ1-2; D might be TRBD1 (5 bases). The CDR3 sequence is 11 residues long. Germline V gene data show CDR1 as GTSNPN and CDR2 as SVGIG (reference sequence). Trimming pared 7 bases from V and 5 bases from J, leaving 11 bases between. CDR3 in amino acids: CALQEPYGYTF. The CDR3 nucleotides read TGTGCCTTACAGGAACCTTATGGCTACACCTTC.

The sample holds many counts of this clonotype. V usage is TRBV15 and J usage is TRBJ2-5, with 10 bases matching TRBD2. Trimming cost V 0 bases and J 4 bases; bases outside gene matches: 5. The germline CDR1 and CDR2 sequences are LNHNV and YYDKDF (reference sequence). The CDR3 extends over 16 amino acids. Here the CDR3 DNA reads TGTGCCACCAGCAGAGATCCTAGCGGGGGAGGAGAGACCCAGTACTTC. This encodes CATSRDPSGGGETQYF.

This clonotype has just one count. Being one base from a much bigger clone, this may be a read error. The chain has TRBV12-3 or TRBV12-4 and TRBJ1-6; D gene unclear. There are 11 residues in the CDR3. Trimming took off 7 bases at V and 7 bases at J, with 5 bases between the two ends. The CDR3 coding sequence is TGTGCCAGCAATGGGAATTCACCCCTCCACTTT. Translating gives CASNGNSPLHF.

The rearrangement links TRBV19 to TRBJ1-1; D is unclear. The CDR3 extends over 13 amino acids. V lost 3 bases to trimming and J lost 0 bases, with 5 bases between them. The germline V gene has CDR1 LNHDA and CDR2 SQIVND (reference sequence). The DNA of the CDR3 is TGTGCCAGTAGTATCGCCGTGAACACTGAAGCTTTCTTT. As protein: CASSIAVNTEAFF.

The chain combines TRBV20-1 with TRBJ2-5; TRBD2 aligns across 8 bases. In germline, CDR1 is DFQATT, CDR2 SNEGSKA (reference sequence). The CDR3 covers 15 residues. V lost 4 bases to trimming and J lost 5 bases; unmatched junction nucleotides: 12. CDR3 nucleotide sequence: TGCAGTGCTACCCCCATCGGGAGGGCCGGGGAGACCCAGTACTTC. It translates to CSATPIGRAGETQYF.

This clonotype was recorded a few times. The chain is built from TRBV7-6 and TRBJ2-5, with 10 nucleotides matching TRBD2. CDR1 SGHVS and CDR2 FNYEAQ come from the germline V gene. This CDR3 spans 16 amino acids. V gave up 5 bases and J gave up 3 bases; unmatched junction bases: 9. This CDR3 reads CASSARRLAGEETQYF. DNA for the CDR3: TGTGCCAGCAGCGCCCGACGGCTAGCGGGGGAAGAGACCCAGTACTTC. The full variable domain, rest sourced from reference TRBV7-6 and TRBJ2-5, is GAGVSQSPRYKVTKRGQDVALRCDPISGHVSLYWYRQALGQGPEFLTYFNYEAQQDKSGLPNDRFSAERPEGSISTLTIQRTEQRDSAMYRCASSARRLAGEETQYFGPGTRLLVL.